This entry concerns a single T cell receptor beta chain. Germline assignment: CDR1 SEHNR and CDR2 FQNEAQ (reference sequence). With 5 bases removed from V and 1 base from J, the gap between germline ends came to 11 bases. The CDR3 contains 14 residues. This sample was taken from a study of blood T cell repertoires in COVID-19. As for the study in general: Collection of acute and convalescent COVID-19 samples took place in the United States, Italy and Spain. Nucleic acid was either cDNA or gDNA, and it came from T cells, B-cell-depleted T cells, or PBMCs.

Original processing methods: Reference gene primer amplification gave estimated nucleated cell counts. Clones were sequenced by immunoSEQ multiplex PCR, and TCRdb holds only the in-frame ones, with some missing. For V, J and clone size, that table is used; D and trimming come from the DNA. The sample contains some 120,000 clones, approximately 84% of which appear only once. The rearrangement uses TRBV7-9 and TRBJ2-5, with TRBD1 as a possible D gene (6 bases). The sequence was collected from a man between 65 and 85 years old with acute or convalescent COVID-19. Material: peripheral blood. CDR3 loop: CASSQQGGQETQYF. The CDR3 region has the DNA TGTGCCAGCAGCCAACAAGGGGGCCAAGAGACCCAGTACTTC.